Described below is a single TCR beta chain sequence and its context. These data belong to a study of blood T cell repertoires in COVID-19. Background on the study: PBMCs, B-cell-depleted T cells, or T cells provided the cDNA or gDNA that made up the material.

The CDR3 has 16 residues. Germline CDR1 is MNHEY and CDR2 is SVGAGI. Trimming left V 0 bases short and J 0 bases short, with 10 bases between. The Seattle patients, enrolled during active infection, were followed longitudinally. In the original analysis: Amplifying reference gene primers gave estimates of nucleated cell counts. Assay: immunoSEQ multiplex PCR; the TCRdb copy retains only in-frame clones and omits some. That table supplies the V and J calls and clone size; D and trimming were determined from the DNA. The table shows 350,000 or so clones, with 88% occurring only once. J is TRBJ2-3 and V is TRBV6-5, with a possible D match to TRBD2 (5 bases). The sequence was collected from a woman under 40 with COVID-19, enrolled during active disease. The sample consisted of peripheral blood. Here the CDR3 DNA reads TGTGCCAGCAGTTACTCTGGAGGACTGAGCACAGATACGCAGTATTTT. Amino acids: CASSYSGGLSTDTQYF.